These 17 T cell receptor beta chains came from one sample sequenced in a study of T cells in Graves' hyperthyroidism and ophthalmopathy. It was RNA transcripts that yielded the amplified TCR beta CDR3 regions. An initial round of RT-PCR targeting the TCR CDR3 relied on the HTBI primer set. TCRdb fed the multiplex PCR reads into MiXCR, producing one record per CDR3 protein. The table lists more than 300,000 distinct CDR3 sequences, less than 20% of them singletons, with 40% in the top ten. Material: blood. The receptor set was obtained from a man between 18 and 35 years old with Graves' ophthalmopathy.

The gene calls are TRBV28 and TRBJ2-7, with D uncertain. This CDR3 is built from 12 residues. Germline V lookup: CDR1 MDHEN, CDR2 SYDVKM. Trimming took off 5 bases at V and 2 bases at J, with 7 bases between the two ends. In nucleotides, the CDR3 is TGTGCCAGCAGTGGGCTACCCTACGAGCAGTACTTC. The encoded protein is CASSGLPYEQYF.

This chain links TRBV29-1 with TRBJ2-2; 8 positions agree with TRBD2. V shed 0 bases, J shed 3 bases, and the junction held 3 bases outside the gene matches. Germline V lookup: CDR1 SQVTM, CDR2 ANQGSEA. The CDR3 sequence is 15 residues long. Written as DNA, the CDR3 is TGCAGCGTTGAAGATGGGGGACTAGACACCGGGGAGCTGTTTTTT. It specifies CSVEDGGLDTGELFF.

This clonotype was observed at least ten times. The rearrangement joins TRBV5-5 to TRBJ2-1; the D gene is possibly TRBD1 (6 bases). CDR1 SGHKS and CDR2 YYEKEE come from the germline V gene (reference sequence). The ends were cut back, 2 bases at V and 8 bases at J, with 8 bases in the middle. This CDR3 has 12 amino acids. CDR3 DNA sequence: TGTGCCAGCAGCTTCAGGGGAGATGAGCAGTTCTTC. Amino acid sequence: CASSFRGDEQFF. Using reference TRBV5-5 and TRBJ2-1 for the parts outside the CDR3, the full variable domain is DAGVTQSPTHLIKTRGQQVTLRCSPISGHKSVSWYQQVLGQGPQFIFQYYEKEERGRGNFPDRFSARQFPNYSSELNVNALLLGDSALYLCASSFRGDEQFFGPGTRLTVL.

As to this clonotype: At one boundary the junction diverges from the germline segment, which might be a read error. This sequence joins TRBV7-6 and TRBJ1-1; maybe TRBD1 (6 bases). CDR1 and CDR2 from the germline V gene are SGHVS and FNYEAQ. The CDR3 is made up of 14 amino acids. As DNA, the CDR3 is TGTGCCAGCAGCTCCGGGGGCTCAGACACTGGAGCTTTCTTT. It yields the protein CASSSGGSDTGAFF.

This clonotype was found a few times. The rearrangement uses TRBV10-3 and TRBJ2-1; D ambiguous. CDR1 and CDR2 (germline): ENHRY, SYGVKD. V was shortened by 2 bases and J by 5 bases, with 7 bases between the two germline ends. The CDR3 has 13 amino acids. CDR3 amino acids: CAISEPPNNEQFF. The CDR3 DNA sequence: TGTGCCATCAGTGAGCCTCCCAACAATGAGCAGTTCTTC.

This clonotype appeared a few times. The CDR3 protein is CASSGSTGEAYNEQFF. CDR3 nucleotide sequence: TGTGCCAGCAGCGGATCTACAGGGGAGGCCTACAATGAGCAGTTCTTC. J is TRBJ2-1 and V is TRBV9; weak D call: TRBD1 (7 bases). CDR3 size: 16 residues. Trimming took off 3 bases at V and 2 bases at J, with 15 bases between the two ends. Looked up from germline, CDR1 is SGDLS and CDR2 is YYNGEE.

Many counts were recorded for this clonotype. The chain is built from TRBV29-1 and TRBJ2-7; D not certain. V was trimmed by 4 bases and J by 7 bases, leaving 14 bases between them. Germline V CDR1 and CDR2: SQVTM, ANQGSEA. The CDR3 loop spans 12 amino acids. The DNA of the CDR3 is TGCAGCGTTGGTCAGCCCGTGGGTGAGCAGTACTTC. Translation: CSVGQPVGEQYF.

The J gene is TRBJ2-7, the V gene TRBV28; 15 bases fit TRBD2. CDR1 and CDR2 (germline): MDHEN, SYDVKM. The CDR3 sequence is 16 residues long. Trimming cost V 3 bases and J 4 bases; bases outside gene matches: 4. CDR3 sequence (DNA): TGTGCCAGCAGTTTTAGGACTAGCGGGGGGGCGTACGAGCAGTACTTC. Amino acid sequence: CASSFRTSGGAYEQYF.

This clonotype has at least ten counts. The rearrangement uses TRBV20-1 and TRBJ2-7; 8 nucleotides match TRBD2. Germline assignment: CDR1 DFQATT and CDR2 SNEGSKA (reference sequence). The CDR3 consists of 16 residues. The V gene end was trimmed by 3 bases and the J gene end by 0 bases; junction bases not matched to a gene: 10. CDR3 coding DNA: TGCAGTGCTAGTGGGTCGGGGGGGGCCGCCTCCTACGAGCAGTACTTC. Translating gives CSASGSGGAASYEQYF.

This clonotype was picked up many times. This chain connects TRBV27 to TRBJ1-1; D remains ambiguous. This CDR3 spans 13 amino acids. Germline CDR1 reads MNHEY; CDR2 reads SMNVEV (reference sequence). Deletions cut 2 bases from V and 5 bases from J, with 9 bases between. The CDR3 coding sequence is TGTGCCAGCAGTTTAGGAGGGAGGACTGAAGCTTTCTTT. It specifies CASSLGGRTEAFF.

The genes are TRBV7-7 and TRBJ2-1, with D possibly TRBD2 on 5 matching bases. The CDR3 is 15 amino acids. Between the trimmed V and J ends, which lost 3 bases and 7 bases, there was a span of 16 bases. Per germline, CDR1 SSHAT and CDR2 FNYEAQ (reference sequence). The CDR3 reads CASSFYEGEGNEQFF. As DNA, the CDR3 is TGTGCCAGCAGCTTTTATGAGGGAGAAGGAAATGAGCAGTTCTTC.

The chain uses TRBV3-1 and TRBJ2-2, with a weak D call TRBD1 (5 bases). Germline V gene sequence: CDR1 LGHDT, CDR2 YNNKEL (reference sequence). Trimming took off 1 base at V and 2 bases at J, with 8 bases between the two ends. This CDR3 region has 15 residues. CDR3 nucleotides: TGTGCCAGCAGCCAAGTCGACAGAAACACCGGGGAGCTGTTTTTT. Residues: CASSQVDRNTGELFF.

This clonotype was seen ten or more times. The junction departs from germline at one end; a sequencing error may be responsible. The chain carries TRBV7-7 and TRBJ2-1; 14 nucleotides line up with TRBD2. Germline CDR1 reads SSHAT; CDR2 reads FNYEAQ (reference sequence). CDR3 size: 16 residues. The DNA for the CDR3 is TGTGCTAGCAGTCAATCCGGGACTAGCGGGGGCCAAGAGCAGTTCTTC. Translating it yields CASSQSGTSGGQEQFF.

This clonotype has ten or more counts. CDR3 protein: CASSQSYGYTF. The CDR3, as DNA: TGTGCCAGCAGCCAAAGCTATGGCTACACCTTC. The V gene is TRBV7-9, the J gene TRBJ1-2; D is ambiguous. Between the trimmed V and J ends, which lost 5 bases and 4 bases, there was a span of 5 bases. CDR1 is SEHNR and CDR2 is FQNEAQ in the germline V gene (reference sequence). The CDR3 spans 11 residues.

In this sample, this clonotype turned up many times. The chain is built from TRBV9 and TRBJ1-1; no clear D gene. The CDR3 spans 12 residues. Germline loops: CDR1 SGDLS, CDR2 YYNGEE. The V and J ends lost 0 bases and 7 bases respectively, with 7 bases between them. The CDR3 bases are TGTGCCAGCAGCGTAGGTGAGAGTGAAGCTTTCTTT. As protein: CASSVGESEAFF.

This CDR3 is CSAKAEGRGTEAFF. In DNA, the CDR3 is TGCAGTGCTAAAGCCGAGGGGCGAGGGACTGAAGCTTTCTTT. V is TRBV20-1 and J is TRBJ1-1, with a weak D call TRBD1 (5 bases). The CDR3 has 14 residues. Trimming shortened V by 4 bases and J by 5 bases, and 17 bases separated the two germline ends. Germline values: CDR1 DFQATT, CDR2 SNEGSKA (reference sequence).

This clonotype occurred many times. The chain uses TRBV12-3 or TRBV12-4 and TRBJ2-1; tentatively, D is TRBD2 (6 bases). The ends were cut back, 5 bases at V and 11 bases at J, with 16 bases in the middle. CDR3 length equals 13 residues. Here the CDR3 DNA reads TGTGCCAGCAGTGCCCGTGCGACTAGTCAGCAGTTCTTC. As protein: CASSARATSQQFF.